Each of the 17 T cell receptor beta chains below was sequenced from the same sample in a study of CD8 T cells in Susac syndrome. Random hexamers were used to reverse transcribe the RNA input (about 0.45 to 1 ug). TCRdb reprocessed the immunoSEQ multiplex PCR reads with MiXCR, giving one entry per CDR3 protein. The data hold tens of thousands of distinct CDR3 sequences, with 93% observed a single time. The specimen was CD4+ T cells from PBMCs. The source of these receptors is a human donor with Susac syndrome.

This clonotype was counted only a few times. The rearrangement links TRBV18 to TRBJ1-1; possibly TRBD1 for D (6 bases). CDR3 length: 14 residues. Between the trimmed V and J ends, which lost 4 bases and 0 bases, there was a span of 9 bases. Germline V gene data show CDR1 as KGHSH and CDR2 as LQKENI. CDR3 sequence reads: CASSLGQLNTEAFF. CDR3 nucleotide sequence: TGTGCCAGCTCACTAGGACAGCTGAACACTGAAGCTTTCTTT.

As DNA, the CDR3 is TGCAGTGCGCACCAAAGCTCCTACGAGCAGTACTTC. Its protein is CSAHQSSYEQYF. The chain uses TRBV20-1 and TRBJ2-7; no reliable D call. The V end lost 6 bases, the J end lost 0 bases, and 9 bases lay between the germline ends. Germline CDR1 is DFQATT and CDR2 is SNEGSKA (reference sequence). CDR3 size: 12 residues.

The chain is built from TRBV5-1 and TRBJ1-1; D possibly corresponds to TRBD1 (5 bases). Germline V gene data show CDR1 as SGHRS and CDR2 as YFSETQ. V lost 2 bases, J lost 4 bases, and 9 bases lay in between. The CDR3 totals 13 residues. In DNA form, the CDR3 reads TGCGCCAGCAGCTTCAGGGTCGGCACTGAAGCTTTCTTT. Protein product: CASSFRVGTEAFF.

The chain uses TRBV5-4 and TRBJ2-7; 9 bases align to TRBD1. The CDR3 contains 14 residues. Per germline, CDR1 SGHNT and CDR2 YYREEE (reference sequence). The J segment lost 6 bases and the V segment lost 3 bases, leaving 7 bases of the junction unmatched. CDR3 amino acids: CASSSRDRVGEQYF. DNA of the CDR3: TGTGCCAGCAGCTCGCGGGACAGGGTCGGCGAGCAGTACTTC.

This sequence joins TRBV3-1 and TRBJ2-3, with TRBD1 as a possible D gene (6 bases). Germline values: CDR1 LGHDT, CDR2 YNNKEL (reference sequence). The CDR3 contains 16 residues. V was shortened by 0 bases and J by 0 bases, with 10 bases between the two germline ends. CDR3: CASSQDLGASTDTQYF. CDR3 DNA: TGTGCCAGCAGCCAAGATTTGGGGGCTAGCACAGATACGCAGTATTTT.

The rearrangement joins TRBV20-1 to TRBJ2-5, with TRBD2 identical over 16 bases. This CDR3 has 18 residues. The germline CDR1 and CDR2 sequences are DFQATT and SNEGSKA (reference sequence). Trimming removed 6 bases from V and 5 bases from J; junction bases left unmatched: 15. CDR3 nucleotide sequence: TGCAGTGCCCTAAGGGGGACTAGCGGGGGGGACTTTTACGAGACCCAGTACTTC. Encoded protein: CSALRGTSGGDFYETQYF.

The V and J genes are TRBV19 and TRBJ2-1; D not resolved. Trimming stripped 3 bases from V and 4 bases from J, with 16 bases between. Germline lookup yields CDR1 LNHDA and CDR2 SQIVND (reference sequence). The CDR3 extends over 16 amino acids. The CDR3 coding sequence is TGTGCCAGTAGTATTCCCCCAGCGTCTCTATACAATGAGCAGTTCTTC. Its protein product is CASSIPPASLYNEQFF. Complete variable domain (other parts from reference TRBV19 and TRBJ2-1): DGGITQSPKYLFRKEGQNVTLSCEQNLNHDAMYWYRQDPGQGLRLIYYSQIVNDFQKGDIAEGYSVSREKKESFPLTVTSAQKNPTAFYLCASSIPPASLYNEQFFGPGTRLTVL.

The J gene is TRBJ2-2, the V gene TRBV7-9; 9 bases are shared with TRBD2. V lost 1 base, J lost 2 bases, and 5 bases stayed unmatched. The CDR3 is 17 residues long. In germline, CDR1 is SEHNR, CDR2 FQNEAQ (reference sequence). The CDR3 nucleotides read TGTGCCAGCAGCTTAGGTGTAGCGGGGGACAACACCGGGGAGCTGTTTTTT. Amino acids: CASSLGVAGDNTGELFF.

This chain links TRBV6-2 or TRBV6-3 with TRBJ1-6; tentative D call: TRBD1 (6 bases). Per the germline V gene, CDR1 is MNHEY and CDR2 is SVGEGT. With 0 bases removed from V and 8 bases from J, the gap between germline ends came to 17 bases. This CDR3 is built from 17 residues. The CDR3 DNA follows: TGTGCCAGCAGTTACTCGATAGGACAGCCGGCGGATTCACCCCTCCACTTT. Translated, it gives CASSYSIGQPADSPLHF.

CDR3 DNA: TGCAGTGCTAGCCCCGCAGGGTGGGACGAGCAGTACTTC. Protein: CSASPAGWDEQYF. The chain is built from TRBV20-1 and TRBJ2-7, with TRBD1 as a possible D gene (5 bases). Between the trimmed V and J ends, which lost 3 bases and 5 bases, there was a span of 14 bases. From germline, CDR1 is DFQATT and CDR2 SNEGSKA (reference sequence). The CDR3 length is 13 residues.

The chain carries TRBV5-1 and TRBJ2-7; D tentatively fits TRBD1 or TRBD2 (6 bases each). With 8 bases removed from V and 7 bases from J, the gap between germline ends came to 19 bases. Germline CDR1 reads SGHRS; CDR2 reads YFSETQ. CDR3 length equals 13 residues. The chain's CDR3 is CASRRGDAWEQYF. CDR3 sequence (DNA): TGCGCCAGTCGGAGGGGGGACGCATGGGAGCAGTACTTC.

The count of this clonotype is one. The rearrangement joins TRBV4-1 to TRBJ2-1, with D unclear. Germline lookup yields CDR1 MGHRA and CDR2 YSYEKL. Trimming stripped 1 base from V and 5 bases from J, with 15 bases between. The CDR3 consists of 16 residues. The DNA for the CDR3 is TGCGCCAGCAGCCAAGTCGTCCCAGAAGGAAACAATGAGCAGTTCTTC. Its translation: CASSQVVPEGNNEQFF.

The chain has TRBV4-1 and TRBJ2-5; TRBD2 matches at 12 bases. J was trimmed by 4 bases and V by 0 bases; bases with no gene match: 6. This CDR3 spans 17 amino acids. The V gene's germline CDR1 is MGHRA and CDR2 YSYEKL. The CDR3 sequence: CASSQDEASGGGETQYF. Here the CDR3 DNA reads TGCGCCAGCAGCCAAGATGAGGCTAGCGGGGGGGGAGAGACCCAGTACTTC.

The chain uses TRBV10-3 and TRBJ2-3, with D perhaps TRBD2 (6 bases). Germline V gene sequence: CDR1 ENHRY, CDR2 SYGVKD. The ends were cut back, 10 bases at V and 2 bases at J, with 10 bases in the middle. The CDR3 has 12 amino acids. CDR3 nucleotide sequence: TGTGCCAACGCGGGGTCCACAGATACGCAGTATTTT. Encoded protein: CANAGSTDTQYF.

The V call is TRBV7-2, the J call TRBJ2-7; TRBD2 matches at 8 bases. CDR3 size: 14 residues. Germline CDR1 and CDR2: SGHTA and FQGNSA. With 6 bases clipped from V and 4 bases from J, the junction kept 8 bases outside the gene matches. The DNA for the CDR3 is TGTGCCAGCAGATTTAGCGGGGCTCGGTACGAGCAGTACTTC. As protein: CASRFSGARYEQYF. The full variable domain, in which reference TRBV7-2 and TRBJ2-7 provide the parts outside the CDR3, is GAGVSQSPSNKVTEKGKDVELRCDPISGHTALYWYRQSLGQGLEFLIYFQGNSAPDKSGLPSDRFSAERTGGSVSTLTIQRTQQEDSAVYLCASRFSGARYEQYFGPGTRLTVT.

This chain's CDR3 is CASSLTGETEAFF. CDR3 nucleotide sequence: TGTGCCAGCAGCCTGACAGGGGAAACTGAAGCTTTCTTT. The chain joins TRBV11-1 to TRBJ1-1, with 8 bases lining up with TRBD1. The CDR3 has 13 amino acids. V gave up 5 bases and J gave up 5 bases; unmatched junction bases: 4. Per the germline V gene, CDR1 is SGHAT and CDR2 is FQDESV (reference sequence).

The rearrangement joins TRBV28 to TRBJ2-5; a weak D match, TRBD2 (5 bases). The CDR3 is 12 residues long. Germline assignment: CDR1 MDHEN and CDR2 SYDVKM. V gave up 4 bases and J gave up 5 bases, with 8 bases separating them. DNA for the CDR3: TGTGCCAGCAGTTCTGTAGCGGAGACCCAGTACTTC. The encoded protein is CASSSVAETQYF.